Following are 21 T cell receptor beta chains from one sample sequenced in a study of T cells in Graves' hyperthyroidism and ophthalmopathy. RNA transcripts were the template for amplifying TCR beta CDR3 regions. HTBI primers drove first-round RT-PCR of the TCR CDR3. TCRdb itself ran the multiplex PCR reads through MiXCR, one entry per CDR3 protein. The sample consists of around 420,000 distinct CDR3 sequences, about 15% of them appearing once. The sequenced material came from blood. Source of these receptors: a woman under 30 with Graves' hyperthyroidism.

This clonotype was detected only a few times. The chain carries TRBV5-1 and TRBJ2-7; TRBD1 agrees at 9 bases. Germline V gives CDR1 SGHRS, CDR2 YFSETQ. The CDR3 spans 14 residues. The trim removed 5 bases at V and 6 bases at J, leaving 9 bases unmatched. CDR3 DNA sequence: TGCGCCAGCAGACTACCGGGACAGGGAGGCGAGCAGTACTTC. As protein: CASRLPGQGGEQYF.

This clonotype was found many times. This sequence joins TRBV20-1 and TRBJ2-3; D gene uncertain. Germline assignment: CDR1 DFQATT and CDR2 SNEGSKA (reference sequence). The germline V and J ends were trimmed by 0 bases and 3 bases, with 16 bases remaining between them. The CDR3 is made up of 16 amino acids. CDR3 protein: CSARDPRMGFTDTQYF. The CDR3 region has the DNA TGCAGTGCTAGAGATCCGCGAATGGGGTTTACAGATACGCAGTATTTT.

This clonotype was counted at least ten times. The chain links TRBV20-1 to TRBJ2-2, with 8 nucleotides matching TRBD2. Trimming removed 0 bases from V and 7 bases from J; junction bases left unmatched: 7. CDR3 length: 15 amino acids. Germline assignment: CDR1 DFQATT and CDR2 SNEGSKA (reference sequence). The CDR3 region is CSARDPQRGSGELFF. The CDR3, as DNA: TGCAGTGCTAGAGATCCCCAGCGGGGGAGCGGGGAGCTGTTTTTT.

This clonotype was seen ten or more times. The gene calls are TRBV7-2 and TRBJ2-2; 10 nucleotides line up with TRBD2. This CDR3 spans 17 amino acids. Germline values: CDR1 SGHTA, CDR2 FQGNSA. After removal of 1 base from V and 0 bases from J, the junction contained 2 bases not matched to a gene. CDR3 DNA sequence: TGTGCCAGCAGCTTAGGGGGGACTAGCGCGAACACCGGGGAGCTGTTTTTT. As protein: CASSLGGTSANTGELFF. Together with reference TRBV7-2 and TRBJ2-2, the CDR3 gives the full variable domain: GAGVSQSPSNKVTEKGKDVELRCDPISGHTALYWYRQSLGQGLEFLIYFQGNSAPDKSGLPSDRFSAERTGGSVSTLTIQRTQQEDSAVYLCASSLGGTSANTGELFFGEGSRLTVL.

This clonotype was picked up a small number of times. As DNA, the CDR3 is TGTGCCAGCAGCACGATGTCTGATAATTCACCCCTCCACTTT. This sequence encodes CASSTMSDNSPLHF. This chain uses TRBV7-9 with TRBJ1-6, with D hard to call. The germline gives CDR1 SEHNR, CDR2 FQNEAQ (reference sequence). Trimming pared 5 bases from V and 5 bases from J, leaving 10 bases between. This CDR3 has 14 amino acids.

Many counts were recorded for this clonotype. This chain joins TRBV3-1 and TRBJ1-6; D unclear. This CDR3 is 13 amino acids long. Trimming took off 6 bases at V and 7 bases at J, with 10 bases between the two ends. Per the germline V gene, CDR1 is LGHDT and CDR2 is YNNKEL (reference sequence). The CDR3 protein is CASRRTGNSPLHF. Written as DNA, the CDR3 is TGTGCCAGCAGGCGGACGGGAAATTCACCCCTCCACTTT.

This clonotype came up many times. The chain joins TRBV7-3 to TRBJ1-2; TRBD1 might be the D (5 bases). The CDR3 has 13 amino acids. Germline CDR1 SGHTA, CDR2 FQGTGA. The V end lost 5 bases, the J end lost 4 bases, and 11 bases lay between the germline ends. CDR3 coding DNA: TGTGCCAGCAGCATGACAGCCTCCTATGGCTACACCTTC. This translates into CASSMTASYGYTF.

This clonotype appeared many times. V gene TRBV2 combines with J gene TRBJ2-5; D is perhaps TRBD2 (6 bases). Per germline, CDR1 SNHLY and CDR2 FYNNEI. V lost 3 bases and J lost 5, with 10 bases in between. The CDR3 runs 13 residues. The CDR3 nucleotides read TGTGCCAGCAGTGAGTTAGGAGGGGAGACCCAGTACTTC. Translated, it gives CASSELGGETQYF.

This clonotype was recorded at least ten times. This chain links TRBV20-1 with TRBJ2-3, with TRBD2 matching 7 bases. J was trimmed by 0 bases and V by 5 bases; bases with no gene match: 11. Germline values: CDR1 DFQATT, CDR2 SNEGSKA (reference sequence). The CDR3 runs to 16 residues. The CDR3 DNA sequence: TGCAGTGCTGTGGGACCGAGCGGGGCCAGCACAGATACGCAGTATTTT. Translation: CSAVGPSGASTDTQYF.

There are many counts of this clonotype. CDR3 bases: TGTGCCAGCAGCCAAGGGACATCGAACACTGAAGCTTTCTTT. Protein sequence: CASSQGTSNTEAFF. The chain joins TRBV3-1 to TRBJ1-1, with D perhaps matching TRBD1 (5 bases). This CDR3 contains 14 residues. Trimming took 1 base from V and 1 from J, leaving 7 bases between them. CDR1 is LGHDT and CDR2 is YNNKEL in the germline V gene (reference sequence).

This clonotype has a count of ten or more. The rearrangement joins TRBV10-3 to TRBJ2-1, with a possible D match to TRBD2 (5 bases). Germline-derived CDR1 and CDR2 are ENHRY and SYGVKD. V was cut by 8 bases and J by 7 bases, with 30 bases left in between. The CDR3 covers 18 residues. CDR3 coding DNA: TGTGCCATCGCCCGAGGGCTAGCAAACGTACCCGAAGGGAATGAGCAGTTCTTC. Protein product: CAIARGLANVPEGNEQFF.

This clonotype has only a few counts. The chain has TRBV12-3 or TRBV12-4 and TRBJ1-3; 8 nucleotides line up with TRBD1. V shed 4 bases and J 2 bases; nucleotides not matched to a gene: 1. The CDR3 contains 14 residues. CDR3 protein: CASSSRGPGNTIYF. Written as DNA, the CDR3 is TGTGCCAGCAGTTCCAGGGGGCCTGGAAACACCATATATTTT.

Many counts were recorded for this clonotype. The chain joins TRBV10-3 to TRBJ1-5; a possible D gene is TRBD1 (5 bases). Germline V CDR1 and CDR2: ENHRY, SYGVKD. With 4 bases removed from V and 6 bases from J, the gap between germline ends came to 10 bases. This CDR3 has 13 amino acids. CDR3 sequence reads: CAISVRDRQPQHF. The CDR3 DNA is TGTGCCATCAGTGTCAGGGATCGTCAGCCCCAGCATTTT.

The genes are TRBV29-1 and TRBJ2-3, with TRBD2 identical over 15 bases. Per the germline V gene, CDR1 is SQVTM and CDR2 is ANQGSEA. The CDR3 sequence is 16 residues long. J was trimmed by 7 bases and V by 7 bases; bases with no gene match: 12. CDR3 sequence: CSAPGLAGGPENTQYF. The CDR3 nucleotides read TGCAGCGCCCCCGGACTAGCGGGAGGGCCTGAGAATACGCAGTATTTT.

On this clonotype itself: Mismatch with germline at one junction end may stem from a read error. The chain employs TRBV6-4 and TRBJ2-5; D not resolved. The CDR3 is 13 residues long. Per the germline V gene, CDR1 is MRHNA and CDR2 is SNTAGT. The CDR3 is CASSSLRQETQYF. CDR3 bases: TGCGCCAGCAGTTCACTACGGCAAGAGACCCAGTACTTC.

In its sample, this clonotype was seen a few times. The chain uses TRBV6-2 or TRBV6-3 and TRBJ1-1; D gene uncertain. CDR1 is MNHEY and CDR2 is SVGEGT in the germline V gene. V was clipped by 0 bases and J by 2 bases, with 16 bases between them. The CDR3 runs to 17 residues. The CDR3 DNA reads TGTGCCAGCAGTTACTCGAGCGGAGGAGCCCTAAACACTGAAGCTTTCTTT. Its translation is CASSYSSGGALNTEAFF.

This clonotype was found many times. The V gene is TRBV27, the J gene TRBJ2-1; 13 bases are a match to TRBD2. The CDR3 is 16 amino acids. From germline, CDR1 is MNHEY and CDR2 SMNVEV (reference sequence). J was trimmed by 7 bases and V by 4 bases; bases with no gene match: 7. The CDR3 sequence: CASSSRGTSGNNEQFF. The CDR3 DNA reads TGTGCCAGCAGTTCCCGCGGGACTAGCGGGAATAATGAGCAGTTCTTC.

Comments on this clonotype: This could be a read error, since a much larger clone is one nucleotide away. The V gene is TRBV28, the J gene TRBJ2-1; 10 positions agree with TRBD2. The DNA end favors TRBJ2-7, so the J call may be wrong. This CDR3 has 15 residues. Germline CDR1 MDHEN, CDR2 SYDVKM. Here the CDR3 DNA reads TGTGCCAGCAGTTTATGGACTAGCGGGTACAATGAGCAGTACTTC. Amino acids: CASSLWTSGYNEQYF.

This clonotype came up many times. V is TRBV7-9 and J is TRBJ1-2; 9 positions match TRBD1. Unmatched junction bases numbered 9, after V lost 7 bases and J lost 6 bases. Per the germline V gene, CDR1 is SEHNR and CDR2 is FQNEAQ (reference sequence). The CDR3 runs 14 residues. The CDR3 DNA follows: TGTGCCAGCACCGCGACGGGACAGGGCAATGGCTACACCTTC. Its protein product is CASTATGQGNGYTF. The whole variable domain, remainder taken from reference TRBV7-9 and TRBJ1-2, is DTGVSQNPRHKITKRGQNVTFRCDPISEHNRLYWYRQTLGQGPEFLTYFQNEAQLEKSRLLSDRFSAERPKGSFSTLEIQRTEQGDSAMYLCASTATGQGNGYTFGSGTRLTVV.

Many counts were recorded for this clonotype. This CDR3 reads CASSEEASNQETQYF. The CDR3 coding sequence is TGTGCCAGCAGTGAAGAGGCCTCCAACCAAGAGACCCAGTACTTC. The chain combines TRBV2 with TRBJ2-5, with D uncertain. V was cut by 1 base and J by 0 bases, with 9 bases left in between. Germline V gives CDR1 SNHLY, CDR2 FYNNEI. The CDR3 totals 15 residues.

There are a few counts of this clonotype. As DNA, the CDR3 is TGTGCCAGAGCAGGGGAACTCGGGGGCGCCGTGAGGATGAACACTGAAGCTTTCTTT. Amino acid sequence: CARAGELGGAVRMNTEAFF. The chain links TRBV6-4 to TRBJ1-1, with D possibly being TRBD1 (6 bases). From germline, CDR1 is MRHNA and CDR2 SNTAGT. The CDR3 spans 19 residues. V was pared by 9 bases and J by 0 bases, with 29 bases between.